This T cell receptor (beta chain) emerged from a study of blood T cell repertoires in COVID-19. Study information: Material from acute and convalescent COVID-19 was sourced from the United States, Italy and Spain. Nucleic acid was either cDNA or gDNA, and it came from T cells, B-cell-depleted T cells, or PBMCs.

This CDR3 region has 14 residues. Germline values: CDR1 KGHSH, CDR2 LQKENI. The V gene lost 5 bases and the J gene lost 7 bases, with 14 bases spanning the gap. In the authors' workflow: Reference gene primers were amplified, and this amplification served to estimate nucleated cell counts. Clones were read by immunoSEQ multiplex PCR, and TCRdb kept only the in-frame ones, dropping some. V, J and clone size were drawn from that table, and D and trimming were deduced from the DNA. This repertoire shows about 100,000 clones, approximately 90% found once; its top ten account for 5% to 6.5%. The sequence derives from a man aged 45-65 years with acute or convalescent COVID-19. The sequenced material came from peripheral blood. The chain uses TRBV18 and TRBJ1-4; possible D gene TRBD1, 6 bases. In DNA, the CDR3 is TGTGCCAGCTCAGCGTGGCAGGGGACTGAAAAACTGTTTTTT. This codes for CASSAWQGTEKLFF.